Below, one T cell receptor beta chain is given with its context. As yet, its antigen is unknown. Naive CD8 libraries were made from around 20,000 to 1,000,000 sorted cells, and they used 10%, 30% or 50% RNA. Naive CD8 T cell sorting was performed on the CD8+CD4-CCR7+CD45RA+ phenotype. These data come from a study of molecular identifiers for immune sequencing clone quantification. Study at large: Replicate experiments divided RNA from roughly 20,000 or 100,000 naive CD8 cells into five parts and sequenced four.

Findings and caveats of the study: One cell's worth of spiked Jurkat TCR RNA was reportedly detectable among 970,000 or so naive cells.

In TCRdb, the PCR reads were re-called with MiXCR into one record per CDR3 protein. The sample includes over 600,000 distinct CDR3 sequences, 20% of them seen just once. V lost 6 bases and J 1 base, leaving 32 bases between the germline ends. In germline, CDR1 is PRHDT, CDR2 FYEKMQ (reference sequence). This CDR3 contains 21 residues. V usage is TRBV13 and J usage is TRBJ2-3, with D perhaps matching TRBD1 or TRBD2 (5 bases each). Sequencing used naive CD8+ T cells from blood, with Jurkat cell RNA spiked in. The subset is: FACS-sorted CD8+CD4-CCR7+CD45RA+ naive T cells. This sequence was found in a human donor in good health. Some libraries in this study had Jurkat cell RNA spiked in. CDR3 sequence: CASRPRAGWTFGKEGTDTQYF. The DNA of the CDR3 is TGTGCCAGCAGACCCAGGGCAGGGTGGACGTTCGGGAAAGAGGGCACAGATACGCAGTATTTT.